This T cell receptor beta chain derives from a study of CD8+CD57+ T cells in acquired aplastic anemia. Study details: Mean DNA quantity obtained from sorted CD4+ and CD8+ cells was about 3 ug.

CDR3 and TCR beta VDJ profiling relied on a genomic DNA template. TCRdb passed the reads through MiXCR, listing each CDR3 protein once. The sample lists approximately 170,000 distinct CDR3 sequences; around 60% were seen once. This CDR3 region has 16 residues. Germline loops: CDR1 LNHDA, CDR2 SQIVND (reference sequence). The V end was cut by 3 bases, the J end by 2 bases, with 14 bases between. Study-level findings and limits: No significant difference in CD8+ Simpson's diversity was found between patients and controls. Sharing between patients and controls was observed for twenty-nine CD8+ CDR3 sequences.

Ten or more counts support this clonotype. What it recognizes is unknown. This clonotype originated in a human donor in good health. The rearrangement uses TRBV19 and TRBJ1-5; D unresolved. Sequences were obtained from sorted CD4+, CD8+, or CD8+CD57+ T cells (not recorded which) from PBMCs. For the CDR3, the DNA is TGTGCCAGTAGTATGGTGGATCTCAACGGCAATCAGCCCCAGCATTTT. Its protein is CASSMVDLNGNQPQHF.